The rows below give T cell receptor beta chains drawn from one sample of a study of CD8 T cells in ankylosing spondylitis. TCRdb re-called the 5' RACE reads with MiXCR, one entry per CDR3 protein. The data hold fewer than 130,000 distinct CDR3 sequences, with approximately 25% observed a single time. The specimen sequenced was synovial fluid, either unsorted or a sorted T cell fraction (not recorded which). All receptors come from a male donor with ankylosing spondylitis. The CDR3 runs from the conserved cysteine through the conserved F or W. A D gene is named only where the DNA matches it firmly. Clone size appears in some rows only: once, few, many, or a class for an expanded clone.

>many|-|TRBJ2-7|TRBV29-1
CSVGFGVALQYEQYF
TGCAGCGTTGGTTTTGGGGTAGCCCTTCAATACGAGCAGTACTTC
>few|TRBD2|TRBJ2-2|TRBV29-1
CSVPLGLAGGPGELFF
TGCAGCGTCCCCCTCGGGCTAGCGGGAGGGCCCGGGGAGCTGTTTTTT
>few|-|TRBJ2-2|TRBV15
CATSRDGASGELFF
TGTGCCACCAGCAGAGATGGAGCGTCCGGGGAGCTGTTTTTT
>few|-|TRBJ2-1|TRBV5-1
CASSFENEQFF
TGCGCCAGCAGCTTCGAAAATGAGCAGTTCTTC
>few|TRBD1|TRBJ1-5|TRBV7-2
CASSQGASSNQPQHF
TGTGCCAGCAGCCAGGGGGCGAGCAGCAATCAGCCCCAGCATTTT
>many|-|TRBJ1-1|TRBV27
CASSPLLLSGTEAFF
TGTGCCAGCAGTCCCCTCCTCCTGTCGGGCACTGAAGCTTTCTTT
>few|TRBD2|TRBJ2-3|TRBV10-3
CAIRGDGASGRPDTQYF
TGTGCCATCAGAGGGGACGGGGCGAGCGGGAGACCAGATACGCAGTATTTT
>-|-|TRBJ2-1|TRBV29-1
CSVVGSVGQFF
TGCAGCGTCGTCGGTAGCGTCGGGCAGTTCTTC
>many|-|TRBJ1-5|TRBV29-1
CSVVTGNQPQHF
TGCAGCGTTGTGACGGGGAATCAGCCCCAGCATTTT
>few|-|TRBJ1-2|TRBV20-1
CSAGGPRGYGYTF
TGCAGTGCGGGGGGACCCCGGGGCTATGGCTACACCTTC
>once|-|TRBJ2-7|TRBV20-1
CSASAYEQYF
TGCAGTGCCTCTGCCTACGAGCAGTACTTC
>-|-|TRBJ2-3|TRBV4-2
CASSLARDTQYF
TGTGCCAGCAGCCTGGCGCGAGATACGCAGTATTTT
>many|TRBD1|TRBJ1-1|TRBV2
CASEEGDRGRGTEAFF
TGTGCCAGCGAAGAAGGGGACAGGGGGCGAGGTACTGAAGCTTTCTTT
>few|TRBD2|TRBJ2-1|TRBV5-1
CASSWGLAGGSYNEQFF
TGCGCCAGCAGCTGGGGACTCGCGGGAGGGTCCTACAATGAGCAGTTCTTC
>-|-|TRBJ1-3|TRBV5-5
CASSMTDLSGNTIYF
TGTGCCAGCAGCATGACAGACCTCTCTGGAAACACCATATATTTT
>few|TRBD2|TRBJ2-3|TRBV7-9
CASNPGLGSYTQYF
TGTGCCAGCAACCCGGGACTAGGCTCATATACGCAGTATTTT
>few|-|TRBJ2-5|TRBV5-5
CASTGEGETQYF
TGTGCCAGCACCGGTGAAGGGGAGACCCAGTACTTC
>few|-|TRBJ2-2|TRBV29-1
CRDSAGHAKAGELFF
TGCAGAGATTCTGCGGGACACGCCAAGGCCGGGGAGCTGTTTTTT
>-|-|TRBJ1-4|TRBV29-1
CSVESQGGEKLFF
TGCAGCGTTGAATCTCAGGGAGGGGAAAAACTGTTTTTT
>-|TRBD1|TRBJ1-3|TRBV11-2
CASSSSGDSERNTIYF
TGTGCCAGCAGCTCATCAGGGGACAGTGAGAGAAACACCATATATTTT
>few|-|TRBJ2-1|TRBV5-1
CASSFPDRQAYNEQFF
TGCGCCAGCAGCTTCCCAGACAGGCAGGCCTACAATGAGCAGTTCTTC
>few|-|TRBJ1-1|TRBV19
CASSIWDSGTEAFF
TGTGCCAGTAGTATTTGGGATTCTGGCACTGAAGCTTTCTTT
>many|-|TRBJ2-2|TRBV5-1
CASSGLMNTGELFF
TGCGCCAGCAGTGGACTTATGAACACCGGGGAGCTGTTTTTT
>few|-|TRBJ1-4|TRBV7-2
CASSPGPSSGEKLFF
TGTGCCAGCAGCCCGGGCCCCAGTAGTGGTGAAAAACTGTTTTTT
>few|TRBD2|TRBJ2-2|TRBV18
CASSPFSGPTGELFF
TGTGCCAGCTCACCATTTAGCGGGCCCACCGGGGAGCTGTTTTTT
>many|-|TRBJ1-1|TRBV6-2/TRBV6-3
CASSYTTGGFRTEAFF
TGTGCCAGCAGTTACACCACAGGAGGATTTAGGACTGAAGCTTTCTTT
>few|-|TRBJ2-6|TRBV15
CATSKGTYNVLTF
TGTGCCACCAGCAAAGGGACCTACAACGTCCTGACTTTC
>many|TRBD1|TRBJ2-2|TRBV5-1
CASSPGTGAPTGELFF
TGCGCCAGCAGCCCGGGGACAGGCGCCCCCACCGGGGAGCTGTTTTTT
>-|-|TRBJ2-1|TRBV9
CASSVTGSYNEQFF
TGTGCCAGCAGCGTAACCGGCTCCTACAATGAGCAGTTCTTC
>few|-|TRBJ1-2|TRBV5-1
CASSLGGAMDGYTF
TGCGCCAGCAGCTTGGGGGGGGCCATGGATGGCTACACCTTC
>-|-|TRBJ2-7|TRBV5-5
CASRIWTGFEQYF
TGTGCCAGCAGGATCTGGACGGGCTTCGAGCAGTACTTC
>many|TRBD1|TRBJ1-2|TRBV20-1
CSARDKTGANYGYTF
TGCAGTGCTAGAGATAAGACAGGGGCTAACTATGGCTACACCTTC
>few|-|TRBJ2-6|TRBV12-3/TRBV12-4
CASSFPGANVLTF
TGTGCCAGCAGTTTCCCTGGGGCCAACGTCCTGACTTTC
>-|TRBD1|TRBJ2-5|TRBV18
CASSPPTTGARKTQYF
TGTGCCAGCTCACCACCGACGACAGGGGCGCGGAAGACCCAGTACTTC
>few|TRBD2|TRBJ2-1|TRBV20-1
CSAREPAGGVDEQFF
TGCAGTGCTAGAGAGCCAGCGGGAGGTGTGGATGAGCAGTTCTTC
>-|TRBD2|TRBJ2-2|TRBV15
CATSSGRAGELFF
TGTGCCACCAGCAGCGGGAGGGCCGGGGAGCTGTTTTTT
>many|-|TRBJ1-1|TRBV5-1
CASSFRILAEAFF
TGCGCCAGCAGCTTCAGGATCTTGGCTGAAGCTTTCTTT
>-|TRBD1|TRBJ2-5|TRBV15
CATSSGTGDQETQYF
TGTGCCACCAGCTCCGGGACAGGGGACCAAGAGACCCAGTACTTC
>-|TRBD2|TRBJ2-1|TRBV5-5
CASSPLAGDNNEQFF
TGTGCCAGCAGCCCCCTAGCGGGGGACAACAATGAGCAGTTCTTC
>few|-|TRBJ2-1|TRBV11-2
CASSLDNSVEEQFF
TGTGCCAGCAGCTTAGATAACAGTGTTGAGGAGCAGTTCTTC
>-|-|TRBJ1-1|TRBV29-1
CSATLTAMNTEAFF
TGCAGCGCCACTTTGACAGCGATGAACACTGAAGCTTTCTTT
>-|TRBD1|TRBJ2-6|TRBV19
CASSEATGGSGANVLTF
TGTGCCAGTAGTGAAGCCACAGGGGGCTCCGGGGCCAACGTCCTGACTTTC
>few|-|TRBJ2-1|TRBV27
CASSPTRGLPTYNEQFF
TGTGCCAGCAGTCCTACGCGGGGGCTGCCGACCTACAATGAGCAGTTCTTC
>-|TRBD1|TRBJ2-6|TRBV27
CASTLLGTAIGGANVLTF
TGTGCCAGCACCCTACTCGGGACAGCCATTGGTGGGGCCAACGTCCTGACTTTC
>-|-|TRBJ2-5|TRBV6-5
CASSYSPETQYF
TGTGCCAGCAGTTACTCCCCCGAGACCCAGTACTTC
>-|TRBD1|TRBJ1-5|TRBV20-1
CSARRSGQGQPQHF
TGCAGTGCTAGACGGAGCGGACAGGGTCAGCCCCAGCATTTT
>once|TRBD2|TRBJ2-5|TRBV4-1
CASSQGSAGGPEWETQYF
TGCGCCAGCAGCCAAGGGTCGGCGGGAGGGCCCGAGTGGGAGACCCAGTACTTC
>few|-|TRBJ1-5|TRBV20-1
CSARGQGSGQPQHF
TGCAGTGCTAGGGGGCAGGGCTCGGGGCAGCCCCAGCATTTT
>-|-|TRBJ2-5|TRBV2
CASSVRVGETQYF
TGTGCCAGCAGTGTGCGGGTAGGGGAGACCCAGTACTTC
>-|-|TRBJ2-3|TRBV20-1
CGALSTDTQYF
TGCGGGGCACTGAGCACAGATACGCAGTATTTT
>few|TRBD2|TRBJ2-7|TRBV5-1
CASSTTSGFSYEQYF
TGCGCCAGCAGCACGACTAGCGGCTTTTCCTACGAGCAGTACTTC
>-|TRBD2|TRBJ2-1|TRBV5-1
CASSSRLAGTNEQFF
TGCGCCAGCAGCTCACGACTAGCGGGGACCAATGAGCAGTTCTTC